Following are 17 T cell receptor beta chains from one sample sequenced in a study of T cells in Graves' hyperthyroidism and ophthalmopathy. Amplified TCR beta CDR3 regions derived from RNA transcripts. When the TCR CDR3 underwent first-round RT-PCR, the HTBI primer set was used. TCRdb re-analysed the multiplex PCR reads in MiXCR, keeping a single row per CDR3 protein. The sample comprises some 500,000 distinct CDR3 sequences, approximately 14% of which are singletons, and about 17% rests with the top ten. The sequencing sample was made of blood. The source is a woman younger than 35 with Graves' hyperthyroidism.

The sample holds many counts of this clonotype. In DNA, the CDR3 is TGTGCCAGCAGCGACGGGCCATACAATGAGCAGTTCTTC. It is translated as CASSDGPYNEQFF. The J gene is TRBJ2-1, the V gene TRBV7-9, with D uncertain. Germline CDR1 is SEHNR and CDR2 is FQNEAQ (reference sequence). With 5 bases removed from V and 4 bases from J, the gap between germline ends came to 9 bases. CDR3 length equals 13 residues.

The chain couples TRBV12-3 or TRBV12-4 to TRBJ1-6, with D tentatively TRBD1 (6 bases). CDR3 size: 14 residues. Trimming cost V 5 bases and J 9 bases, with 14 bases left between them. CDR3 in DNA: TGTGCCAGCAGTGCAGACAGGTCCGCTTCACCCCTCCACTTT. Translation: CASSADRSASPLHF.

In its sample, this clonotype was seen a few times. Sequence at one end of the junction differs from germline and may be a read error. The CDR3 sequence: CDSTDTQYF. The CDR3 nucleotides are TGCGATAGCACAGATACGCAGTATTTT. The chain employs TRBV7-2 and TRBJ2-3; D gene uncertain. Germline-derived CDR1 and CDR2 are SGHTA and FQGNSA. The CDR3 covers 9 residues.

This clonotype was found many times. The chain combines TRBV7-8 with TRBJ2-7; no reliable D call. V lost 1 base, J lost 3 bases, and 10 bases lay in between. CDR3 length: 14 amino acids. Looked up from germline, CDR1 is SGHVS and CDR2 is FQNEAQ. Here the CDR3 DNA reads TGTGCCAGCAGCTTAGAGACGGTCAGCTACGAGCAGTACGTC. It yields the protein CASSLETVSYEQYV.

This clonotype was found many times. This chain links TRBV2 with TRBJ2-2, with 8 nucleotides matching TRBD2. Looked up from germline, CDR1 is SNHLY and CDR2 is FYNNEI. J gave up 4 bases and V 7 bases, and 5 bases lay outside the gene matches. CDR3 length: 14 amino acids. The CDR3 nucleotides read TGTGCCAGCACTCGGGGGGGACTCACCGGGGAGCTGTTTTTT. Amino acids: CASTRGGLTGELFF.

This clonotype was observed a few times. The DNA of the CDR3 is TGCAGTGCCCCCGAGACCCCTGAGGGGAATGAAAAACTGTTTTTT. This sequence encodes CSAPETPEGNEKLFF. The rearrangement joins TRBV20-1 to TRBJ1-4; possible D gene TRBD1, 5 bases. The CDR3 totals 15 residues. The V gene's germline CDR1 is DFQATT and CDR2 SNEGSKA (reference sequence). V was pared by 6 bases and J by 5 bases, with 19 bases between.

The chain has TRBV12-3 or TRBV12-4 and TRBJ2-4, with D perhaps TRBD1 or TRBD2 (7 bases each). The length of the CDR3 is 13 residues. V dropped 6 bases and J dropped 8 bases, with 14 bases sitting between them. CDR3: CASSRQGGDIQYF. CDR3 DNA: TGTGCCAGCAGCCGACAGGGAGGGGACATTCAGTACTTC.

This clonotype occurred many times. DNA of the CDR3: TGTGCCAGCAGCTTAGAGGGGGGAGCGGCCCTTGACAATGAGCAGTTCTTC. It encodes CASSLEGGAALDNEQFF. The chain is built from TRBV11-2 and TRBJ2-1; D perhaps matches TRBD2 (6 bases). Germline assignment: CDR1 SGHAT and CDR2 FQNNGV. The CDR3 loop spans 17 amino acids. Trimming took 0 bases from V and 5 from J, leaving 17 bases between them. The variable domain in full, with the rest retrieved from reference TRBV11-2 and TRBJ2-1, is EAGVAQSPRYKIIEKRQSVAFWCNPISGHATLYWYQQILGQGPKLLIQFQNNGVVDDSQLPKDRFSAERLKGVDSTLKIQPAKLEDSAVYLCASSLEGGAALDNEQFFGPGTRLTVL.

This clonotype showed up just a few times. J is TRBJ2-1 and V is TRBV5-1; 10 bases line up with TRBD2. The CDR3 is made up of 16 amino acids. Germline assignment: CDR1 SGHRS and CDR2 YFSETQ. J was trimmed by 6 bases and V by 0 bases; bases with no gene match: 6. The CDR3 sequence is CASSLAVLAGSNEQFF. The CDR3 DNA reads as TGCGCCAGCAGCTTGGCGGTACTAGCGGGGTCCAATGAGCAGTTCTTC.

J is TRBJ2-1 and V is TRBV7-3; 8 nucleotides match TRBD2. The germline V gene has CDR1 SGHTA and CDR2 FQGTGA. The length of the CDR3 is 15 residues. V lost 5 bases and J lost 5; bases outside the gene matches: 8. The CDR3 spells CASSLGGVLNNEQFF. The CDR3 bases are TGTGCCAGCAGCCTCGGGGGGGTTCTGAACAATGAGCAGTTCTTC.

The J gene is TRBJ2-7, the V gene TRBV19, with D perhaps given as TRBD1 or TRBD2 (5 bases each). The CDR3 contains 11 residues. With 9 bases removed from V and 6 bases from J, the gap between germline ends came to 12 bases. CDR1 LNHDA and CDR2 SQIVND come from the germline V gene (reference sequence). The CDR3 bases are TGTGCCAGCAGCGGTCAGGGCGAGCAGTACTTC. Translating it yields CASSGQGEQYF.

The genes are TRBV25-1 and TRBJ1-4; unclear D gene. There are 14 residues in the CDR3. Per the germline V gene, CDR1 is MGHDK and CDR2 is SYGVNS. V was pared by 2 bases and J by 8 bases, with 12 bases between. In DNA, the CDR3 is TGTGCCAGCAGTGAAAAGGACTCTCGAGAAAAACTGTTTTTT. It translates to CASSEKDSREKLFF.

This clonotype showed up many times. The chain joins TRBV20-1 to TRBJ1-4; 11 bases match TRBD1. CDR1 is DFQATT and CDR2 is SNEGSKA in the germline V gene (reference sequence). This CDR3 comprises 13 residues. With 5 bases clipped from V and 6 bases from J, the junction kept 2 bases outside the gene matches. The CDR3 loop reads CSAPGQGDEKLFF. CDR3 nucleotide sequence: TGCAGTGCTCCGGGACAGGGGGATGAAAAACTGTTTTTT.

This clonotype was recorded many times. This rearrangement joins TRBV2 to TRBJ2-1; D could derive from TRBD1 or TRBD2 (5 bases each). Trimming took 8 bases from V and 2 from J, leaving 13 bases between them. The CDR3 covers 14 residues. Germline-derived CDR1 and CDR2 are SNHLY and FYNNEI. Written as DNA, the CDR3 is TGTGCCAGCTCTGGTGGGACGGCCTACAATGAGCAGTTCTTC. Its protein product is CASSGGTAYNEQFF.

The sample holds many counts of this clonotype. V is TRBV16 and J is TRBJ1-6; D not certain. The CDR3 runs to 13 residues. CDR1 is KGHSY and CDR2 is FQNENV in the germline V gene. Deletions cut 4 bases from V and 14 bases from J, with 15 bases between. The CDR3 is CASSLELARTLHF. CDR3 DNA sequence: TGTGCCAGCAGCCTGGAGTTGGCTCGTACCCTCCACTTT.

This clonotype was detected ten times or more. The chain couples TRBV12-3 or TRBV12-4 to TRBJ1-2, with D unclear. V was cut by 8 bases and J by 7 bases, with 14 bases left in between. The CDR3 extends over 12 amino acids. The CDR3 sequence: CASSLSESGYTF. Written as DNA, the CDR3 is TGTGCCAGCTCGCTAAGCGAGTCTGGCTACACCTTC.

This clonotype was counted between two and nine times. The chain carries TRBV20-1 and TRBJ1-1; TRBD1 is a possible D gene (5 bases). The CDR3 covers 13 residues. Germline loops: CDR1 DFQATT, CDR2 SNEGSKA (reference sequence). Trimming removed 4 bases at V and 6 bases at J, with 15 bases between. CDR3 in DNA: TGCAGTGCTACCCTTGTTGGGACCCCTGAAGCTTTCTTT. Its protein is CSATLVGTPEAFF.